These 21 T cell receptor beta chains share one sample of origin, sequenced in a study of blood T cell repertoires in COVID-19. Assay: immunoSEQ multiplex PCR; the TCRdb copy retains only in-frame clones and omits some. The top ten clones hold 8.8% of a sample with about 140,000 clones, more than 80% of them seen once. Sequencing was performed on peripheral blood. The receptor set was obtained from an elderly woman in a cohort sampled during active or convalescent COVID-19.

CDR3 in DNA: TGTGCCACCGCGAAGGCAGGGATGTTGGAGACCCAGTACTTC. Its translation: CATAKAGMLETQYF. J is TRBJ2-5 and V is TRBV15, with D maybe TRBD1 (5 bases). With 8 bases removed from V and 5 bases from J, the gap between germline ends came to 18 bases. The CDR3 is made up of 14 amino acids. Germline V CDR1 and CDR2: LNHNV, YYDKDF (reference sequence).

The V call is TRBV6-7, the J call TRBJ2-5; TRBD2 is a possible D gene (5 bases). TRBV6-7 is given ORF status, its function remaining uncertain. The CDR3 totals 17 residues. V was pared by 3 bases and J by 4 bases, with 21 bases between. The CDR3 nucleotides read TGTGCCAGCAGTTATTGGCTGACCCGGGGTTTCGGAGAGACCCAGTACTTC. Its protein product is CASSYWLTRGFGETQYF.

The chain uses TRBV27 and TRBJ1-2; tentative D call: TRBD1 (5 bases). The V end was cut by 2 bases, the J end by 6 bases, with 10 bases between. The CDR3 spans 13 residues. Germline V CDR1 and CDR2: MNHEY, SMNVEV (reference sequence). CDR3 sequence: CASSLRGGHGYTF. The CDR3 DNA is TGTGCCAGCAGTTTAAGGGGAGGGCATGGCTACACCTTC.

The chain combines TRBV6-4 with TRBJ1-6; D remains ambiguous. The CDR3 sequence is 13 residues long. V was pared by 3 bases and J by 7 bases, with 7 bases between. The germline V gene has CDR1 MRHNA and CDR2 SNTAGT. CDR3: CASSEPQNSPLHF. Written as DNA, the CDR3 is TGTGCCAGCAGTGAGCCCCAGAATTCACCCCTCCACTTT.

CDR3 sequence (DNA): TGTGCCAGCTCACCACCGCGGGGGGGCACAGATACGCAGTATTTT. Translated, it gives CASSPPRGGTDTQYF. The chain carries TRBV18 and TRBJ2-3, with 8 bases that match TRBD2. From germline, CDR1 is KGHSH and CDR2 LQKENI. Losses at the gene ends were 0 bases for V and 1 base for J; bases not matched to a gene: 0. The CDR3 has 15 amino acids. Drawing the rest from reference TRBV18 and TRBJ2-3, the complete variable domain is NAGVMQNPRHLVRRRGQEARLRCSPMKGHSHVYWYRQLPEEGLKFMVYLQKENIIDESGMPKERFSAEFPKEGPSILRIQQVVRGDSAAYFCASSPPRGGTDTQYFGPGTRLTVL.

The rearrangement joins TRBV7-2 to TRBJ2-3; D is perhaps TRBD2 (5 bases). The germline CDR1 and CDR2 sequences are SGHTA and FQGNSA. The V end was cut by 5 bases, the J end by 5 bases, with 11 bases between. The length of the CDR3 is 13 residues. This chain's CDR3 is CASSPEREDTQYF. In DNA form, the CDR3 reads TGTGCCAGCAGCCCAGAGAGGGAAGATACGCAGTATTTT.

The chain is built from TRBV30 and TRBJ2-3, with D perhaps TRBD2 (7 bases). This CDR3 spans 15 amino acids. CDR1 is GTSNPN, CDR2 SVGIG, per germline (reference sequence). CDR3 nucleotides: TGTGCTACGGCGGGTTGGGGGGGGCGCACAGATACGCAGTATTTT. Residues: CATAGWGGRTDTQYF.

The V call is TRBV10-3, the J call TRBJ1-6, with D tentatively TRBD1 (6 bases). Trimming left V 5 bases short and J 0 bases short, with 11 bases between. Germline V CDR1 and CDR2: ENHRY, SYGVKD. The CDR3 runs to 16 residues. The CDR3 spells CAISRQAPSYNSPLHF. The DNA for the CDR3 is TGTGCCATCAGTCGACAGGCCCCCTCCTATAATTCACCCCTCCACTTT.

This chain joins TRBV19 and TRBJ2-3, with 11 bases lining up with TRBD2. The germline gives CDR1 LNHDA, CDR2 SQIVND (reference sequence). The junction had 22 bases not matched to a gene; V was cut back by 3 bases and J by 2 bases. The CDR3 sequence is 22 residues long. CDR3 sequence reads: CASSIRLSLAGAKETLTDTQYF. In DNA, the CDR3 is TGTGCCAGTAGTATTCGGCTGTCACTAGCGGGGGCCAAGGAAACTCTCACAGATACGCAGTATTTT.

This chain uses TRBV3-1 (or the pseudogene TRBV3-2) with TRBJ1-2; TRBD1 matches at 7 bases. The CDR3 totals 14 residues. Germline CDR1 reads LGHDT; CDR2 reads YNNKEL (reference sequence). The trim removed 3 bases at V and 4 bases at J, leaving 5 bases unmatched. As DNA, the CDR3 is TGTGCCAGCAGCCAGGAGGGACAGAGCTATGGCTACACCTTC. It specifies CASSQEGQSYGYTF.

The chain recombines TRBV4-1 with TRBJ1-6; the D is unclear. Germline CDR1 reads MGHRA; CDR2 reads YSYEKL. There are 16 residues in the CDR3. Deletions cut 0 bases from V and 5 bases from J, with 11 bases between. CDR3 sequence: CASSQEAGSNNSPLHF. The DNA of the CDR3 is TGCGCCAGCAGCCAAGAAGCGGGCAGCAATAATTCACCCCTCCACTTT.

The rearrangement links TRBV7-2 to TRBJ2-5, with 14 positions matching TRBD2. This CDR3 contains 16 residues. Germline-derived CDR1 and CDR2 are SGHTA and FQGNSA. After removal of 4 bases from V and 6 bases from J, the junction contained 7 bases not matched to a gene. The CDR3 here is CASSSPTSGGVQTQYF. CDR3 DNA: TGTGCCAGCAGCTCCCCGACTAGCGGGGGGGTACAGACCCAGTACTTC.

The gene calls are TRBV18 and TRBJ2-1; possible D gene TRBD2, 6 bases. V was pared by 2 bases and J by 1 base, with 21 bases between. The CDR3 extends over 19 amino acids. CDR1 is KGHSH and CDR2 is LQKENI in the germline V gene. The CDR3 spells CASSPIISGRAGSYNEQFF. As DNA, the CDR3 is TGTGCCAGCTCACCAATTATTTCGGGCCGCGCGGGGTCCTACAATGAGCAGTTCTTC.

The genes are TRBV7-9 and TRBJ2-1; TRBD1 is a possible D gene (5 bases). Trimming left V 1 base short and J 2 bases short, with 12 bases between. From germline, CDR1 is SEHNR and CDR2 FQNEAQ (reference sequence). CDR3 length: 16 amino acids. The CDR3, as DNA: TGTGCCAGCAGCTTAGTAGGGGCCGCGACCTACAATGAGCAGTTCTTC. Its protein product is CASSLVGAATYNEQFF.

The J gene is TRBJ1-5, the V gene TRBV7-2, with 8 bases aligning to TRBD1. V was clipped by 0 bases and J by 7 bases; unmatched bases: 5. The CDR3 covers 15 residues. Germline loops: CDR1 SGHTA, CDR2 FQGNSA. CDR3 residues: CASSLAGTGGQPQHF. DNA of the CDR3: TGTGCCAGCAGCTTAGCGGGGACAGGCGGCCAGCCCCAGCATTTT.

CDR3 nucleotides: TGTGCCAGCAGCCAACCCGGACAGGGACCTAACTATGGCTACACCTTC. Amino acid sequence: CASSQPGQGPNYGYTF. V is TRBV4-2 and J is TRBJ1-2; 8 positions agree with TRBD1. V was clipped by 2 bases and J by 0 bases; unmatched bases: 5. CDR3 length: 16 amino acids. Germline CDR1 and CDR2: LGHNA and YNFKEQ.

This clone was seen more than once but under ten times. This chain connects TRBV27 to TRBJ2-5; maybe TRBD1 (6 bases). V gave up 5 bases and J gave up 9 bases, with 19 bases separating them. Germline values: CDR1 MNHEY, CDR2 SMNVEV (reference sequence). The CDR3 extends over 14 amino acids. CDR3: CASSNKQGLLPQYF. CDR3 coding DNA: TGTGCCAGCAGTAATAAACAGGGCTTACTGCCCCAGTACTTC.

The gene calls are TRBV2 and TRBJ2-1; D may be TRBD2 (6 bases). The CDR3 extends over 15 amino acids. Per germline, CDR1 SNHLY and CDR2 FYNNEI. V lost 3 bases and J 8 bases, leaving 17 bases between the germline ends. CDR3 loop: CASSDKGGVADEQFF. CDR3 nucleotide sequence: TGTGCCAGCAGTGATAAGGGCGGGGTGGCGGATGAGCAGTTCTTC.

J is TRBJ2-3 and V is TRBV5-1, with 9 bases lining up with TRBD1. The CDR3 is 14 residues long. J was trimmed by 4 bases and V by 10 bases; bases with no gene match: 10. The germline V gene encodes CDR1 SGHRS and CDR2 YFSETQ. The chain's CDR3 is CAGGQGGESDTQYF. The CDR3 DNA follows: TGCGCCGGGGGACAGGGTGGAGAATCAGATACGCAGTATTTT.

The J gene is TRBJ1-5, the V gene TRBV5-1, with D uncertain. Trimming cost V 1 base and J 0 bases, with 11 bases left between them. Germline V lookup: CDR1 SGHRS, CDR2 YFSETQ. CDR3 length: 16 amino acids. DNA of the CDR3: TGCGCCAGCAGCTTGTCTTCCTCCTATAGCAATCAGCCCCAGCATTTT. The encoded protein is CASSLSSSYSNQPQHF.

The chain employs TRBV5-4 and TRBJ2-3; 13 nucleotides line up with TRBD2. The CDR3 contains 14 residues. Per the germline V gene, CDR1 is SGHNT and CDR2 is YYREEE (reference sequence). Trimming cost V 0 bases and J 11 bases; bases outside gene matches: 3. The CDR3 coding sequence is TGTGCCAGCAGCTTGGTACTAGCGGGGGGGATGCAGTATTTT. Encoded protein: CASSLVLAGGMQYF.